This T cell receptor beta chain was recovered during a study of graft-versus-host responses after intestinal transplantation. The CDR3 is 15 residues long. The germline gives CDR1 MNHEY, CDR2 SVGAGI. Trimming removed 2 bases at V and 0 bases at J, with 11 bases between. This clone came up once. Its antigen is unidentified. Sequencing used immunoSEQ multiplex PCR; TCRdb keeps in-frame clones, though not all of them. Of 70,000 to 95,000 clones in the sample, about 93% are singletons; the top ten hold 1.1%. The specimen was unstimulated CD8+ T cells sorted from spleen or lymph node cells, collected before transplant. The V and J genes are TRBV6-5 and TRBJ2-7; possibly TRBD2 for D (5 bases). The source of this sequence is a human donor who was the organ donor for an intestinal transplant. The CDR3 region has the DNA TGTGCCAGCAGTTACGGGCCGGGGAGCTCCTACGAGCAGTACTTC. Protein product: CASSYGPGSSYEQYF.